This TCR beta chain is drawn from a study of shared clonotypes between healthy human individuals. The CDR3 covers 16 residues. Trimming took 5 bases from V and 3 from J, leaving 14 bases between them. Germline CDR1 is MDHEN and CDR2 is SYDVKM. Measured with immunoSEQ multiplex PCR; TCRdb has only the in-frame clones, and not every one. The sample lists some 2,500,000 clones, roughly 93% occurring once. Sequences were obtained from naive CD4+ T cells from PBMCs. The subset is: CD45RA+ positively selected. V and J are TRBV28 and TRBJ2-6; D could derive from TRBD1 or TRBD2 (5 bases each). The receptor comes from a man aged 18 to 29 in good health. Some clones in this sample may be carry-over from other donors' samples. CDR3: CASSQGMRVGANVLTF. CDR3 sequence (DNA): TGTGCCAGCAGTCAGGGTATGAGGGTTGGGGCCAACGTCCTGACTTTC.